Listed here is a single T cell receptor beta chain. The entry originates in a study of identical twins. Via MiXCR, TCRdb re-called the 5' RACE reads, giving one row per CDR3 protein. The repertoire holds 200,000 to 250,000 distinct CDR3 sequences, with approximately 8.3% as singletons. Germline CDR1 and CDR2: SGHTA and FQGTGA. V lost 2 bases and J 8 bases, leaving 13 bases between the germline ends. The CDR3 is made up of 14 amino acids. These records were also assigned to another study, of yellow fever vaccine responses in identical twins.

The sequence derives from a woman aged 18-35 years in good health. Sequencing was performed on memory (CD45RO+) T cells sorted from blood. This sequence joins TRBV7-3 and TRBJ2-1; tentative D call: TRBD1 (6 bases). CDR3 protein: CASSLSGAIDEQFF. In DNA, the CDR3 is TGTGCCAGCAGCTTATCAGGGGCTATCGATGAGCAGTTCTTC.